The 26 T cell receptor beta chains below were found in one sample sequenced in a study of CD8 T cells in ankylosing spondylitis. TCRdb re-called the 5' RACE reads through MiXCR, storing one row per CDR3 protein. The data contain 100,000 to 150,000 distinct CDR3 sequences, roughly 7.3% of them seen just once; the ten biggest clones take up 10% to 15%. What was sequenced was blood, either unsorted or a sorted T cell fraction (not recorded which). The origin of the receptors is a male donor with ankylosing spondylitis or in good health (not recorded which).

The table lists this clonotype with many counts. The chain links TRBV20-1 to TRBJ1-2, with D unclear. Trimming left V 5 bases short and J 4 bases short, with 8 bases between. CDR1 DFQATT and CDR2 SNEGSKA come from the germline V gene (reference sequence). This CDR3 spans 11 amino acids. The CDR3 protein is CSAGSSYGYTF. The CDR3 bases are TGCAGTGCTGGCAGCAGCTATGGCTACACCTTC.

There are many counts of this clonotype. The chain employs TRBV4-2 and TRBJ1-6; D not certain. Trimming took off 0 bases at V and 2 bases at J, with 8 bases between the two ends. The CDR3 runs 16 residues. Germline values: CDR1 LGHNA, CDR2 YNFKEQ. CDR3 DNA sequence: TGTGCCAGCAGCCAAGATGGTAACCCCTATAATTCACCCCTCCACTTT. This codes for CASSQDGNPYNSPLHF.

Many counts were recorded for this clonotype. The CDR3 loop is CASSSRRSPPSSPLHF. In DNA, the CDR3 is TGTGCCAGCAGTTCAAGACGGTCCCCCCCCTCTTCACCCCTCCACTTT. V usage is TRBV27 and J usage is TRBJ1-6; no clear D gene. The germline V and J ends were trimmed by 4 bases and 9 bases, with 19 bases remaining between them. Germline loops: CDR1 MNHEY, CDR2 SMNVEV (reference sequence). The CDR3 is 16 residues long.

Ten or more counts support this clonotype. The rearrangement uses TRBV4-2 and TRBJ2-7; D possibly corresponds to TRBD2 (6 bases). The CDR3 is made up of 16 amino acids. The ends were cut back, 0 bases at V and 2 bases at J, with 14 bases in the middle. Per germline, CDR1 LGHNA and CDR2 YNFKEQ. The CDR3 sequence: CASSQDGSSVAYEQYF. In DNA form, the CDR3 reads TGTGCCAGCAGCCAAGACGGGAGCTCAGTTGCCTACGAGCAGTACTTC.

About this clonotype: The junction and the germline gene differ at one end; a read error may be behind it. The chain carries TRBV5-3 and TRBJ1-5; perhaps TRBD1 as D (6 bases). TRBV5-3 is an open reading frame, and its role is uncertain. The CDR3 contains 14 residues. For the CDR3, the DNA is TGTGCCAGCAGCTTAACGGGACAATATCAGCCCCAGCATTTT. It codes for CASSLTGQYQPQHF.

This clonotype was recorded once. The chain uses TRBV12-3 or TRBV12-4 and TRBJ2-1; possibly TRBD1 for D (5 bases). The CDR3 contains 14 residues. The V gene lost 7 bases and the J gene lost 0 bases, with 10 bases spanning the gap. The CDR3 DNA follows: TGTGCCAGCAAGGTCCAGGGCTCCTACAATGAGCAGTTCTTC. Its translation is CASKVQGSYNEQFF.

This clonotype has at least ten counts. CDR3 protein: CASSQDLSGGARNEQFF. DNA of the CDR3: TGTGCCAGCAGCCAAGATCTTAGCGGGGGGGCTAGGAATGAGCAGTTCTTC. The V and J genes are TRBV3-1 and TRBJ2-1, with 11 nucleotides matching TRBD2. The length of the CDR3 is 17 residues. The germline V gene encodes CDR1 LGHDT and CDR2 YNNKEL (reference sequence). The V and J ends lost 0 bases and 7 bases, in that order; junction bases with no gene match: 8.

At least ten counts were recorded for this clonotype. The chain recombines TRBV6-1 with TRBJ1-2; TRBD1 matches 8 bases. The CDR3 has 14 amino acids. V trimming: 5 bases; J trimming: 5 bases; junction bases outside the gene matches: 7. CDR1 is MNHNS and CDR2 is SASEGT in the germline V gene. This chain's CDR3 is CASSPTGGVYGYTF. CDR3 coding DNA: TGTGCCAGCAGTCCTACAGGGGGAGTTTATGGCTACACCTTC.

This clonotype was observed at least ten times. The chain links TRBV5-1 to TRBJ2-3, with 12 bases identical to TRBD2. Germline values: CDR1 SGHRS, CDR2 YFSETQ. The CDR3 runs to 15 residues. J gave up 3 bases and V 5 bases, and 4 bases lay outside the gene matches. The CDR3 spells CASRQTSGSTDTQYF. The CDR3 region has the DNA TGCGCCAGCAGACAGACTAGCGGGAGTACAGATACGCAGTATTTT.

This clonotype occurred many times. This CDR3 reads CSARDLTKGPNTGELFF. Here the CDR3 DNA reads TGCAGTGCTAGAGATCTAACAAAGGGCCCGAACACCGGGGAGCTGTTTTTT. This chain connects TRBV20-1 to TRBJ2-2; D is unclear. Germline lookup yields CDR1 DFQATT and CDR2 SNEGSKA (reference sequence). CDR3 size: 17 residues. Trimming shortened V by 0 bases and J by 0 bases, and 14 bases separated the two germline ends.

This clonotype was counted at least ten times. The chain employs TRBV24-1 and TRBJ2-4; D may be TRBD1 (6 bases). Germline-derived CDR1 and CDR2 are KGHDR and SFDVKD. The CDR3 consists of 14 residues. V was clipped by 5 bases and J by 2 bases, with 9 bases between them. The CDR3 region has the DNA TGTGCCACCAGTGGTCAGGGGCCCAAAAACATTCAGTACTTC. Its protein is CATSGQGPKNIQYF.

This clonotype was counted at least ten times. This sequence joins TRBV20-1 and TRBJ1-3; a weak D match, TRBD1 (5 bases). The CDR3 is made up of 11 amino acids. CDR1 is DFQATT and CDR2 is SNEGSKA in the germline V gene (reference sequence). V was cut by 4 bases and J by 10 bases, with 11 bases left in between. The CDR3 DNA is TGCAGTGCTATCGGGGACGGAACCATATATTTT. This codes for CSAIGDGTIYF.

The sample holds many counts of this clonotype. This chain links TRBV12-3 or TRBV12-4 with TRBJ1-5; a possible D gene is TRBD1 (5 bases). This CDR3 region has 18 residues. Trimming pared 3 bases from V and 0 bases from J, leaving 18 bases between. The CDR3 sequence is CASSFRQQRRYSNQPQHF. CDR3 DNA: TGTGCCAGCAGTTTTCGACAGCAACGTCGATATAGCAATCAGCCCCAGCATTTT.

In its sample, this clonotype was seen many times. This chain uses TRBV11-2 with TRBJ2-3; 10 bases agree with TRBD2. Germline V CDR1 and CDR2: SGHAT, FQNNGV. The CDR3 spans 18 residues. V gave up 7 bases and J gave up 0 bases; unmatched junction bases: 13. The CDR3 here is CASTEDRTSGSSTDTQYF. The CDR3 nucleotides read TGTGCCAGCACCGAAGATAGGACTAGCGGCTCGAGCACAGATACGCAGTATTTT.

The table lists this clonotype with many counts. This chain uses TRBV11-1 with TRBJ1-5, with a weak D call TRBD1 (5 bases). This CDR3 contains 18 residues. Per germline, CDR1 SGHAT and CDR2 FQDESV (reference sequence). V dropped 0 bases and J dropped 4 bases, with 19 bases sitting between them. The CDR3 reads CASSLAGGRELENQPQHF. CDR3 nucleotide sequence: TGTGCCAGCAGCTTAGCGGGGGGACGGGAGTTGGAAAATCAGCCCCAGCATTTT.

This clonotype was counted at least ten times. This rearrangement joins TRBV7-3 to TRBJ2-1; possibly TRBD2 for D (5 bases). Germline values: CDR1 SGHTA, CDR2 FQGTGA. The ends were cut back, 1 base at V and 6 bases at J, with 13 bases in the middle. The CDR3 spans 15 residues. DNA for the CDR3: TGTGCCAGCAGCTTAATCGGGGTATTGGGCAATGAGCAGTTCTTC. Translating it yields CASSLIGVLGNEQFF. Supplemented by reference TRBV7-3 and TRBJ2-1, the full variable domain reads GAGVSQTPSNKVTEKGKYVELRCDPISGHTALYWYRQSLGQGPEFLIYFQGTGAADDSGLPNDRFFAVRPEGSVSTLKIQRTERGDSAVYLCASSLIGVLGNEQFFGPGTRLTVL.

Written as DNA, the CDR3 is TGCGCCAGCAGCTTGACGATAGGGGGGAGGGCAATGGATACGCAGTATTTT. Translation gives CASSLTIGGRAMDTQYF. The chain employs TRBV5-1 and TRBJ2-3; TRBD2 might be the D (7 bases). Germline values: CDR1 SGHRS, CDR2 YFSETQ. The CDR3 sequence is 17 residues long. Trimming left V 1 base short and J 6 bases short, with 21 bases between.

This clonotype has at least ten counts. The chain is built from TRBV7-7 and TRBJ2-7, with D possibly TRBD1 on 5 matching bases. The CDR3 runs 15 residues. Germline V gives CDR1 SSHAT, CDR2 FNYEAQ (reference sequence). V was pared by 5 bases and J by 0 bases, with 14 bases between. The CDR3 DNA is TGTGCCAGCAGCCCCTCGACAGACATCTCCTACGAGCAGTACTTC. Protein product: CASSPSTDISYEQYF.

In this sample, this clonotype turned up many times. The J gene is TRBJ2-2, the V gene TRBV30; D call uncertain. The ends were cut back, 2 bases at V and 0 bases at J, with 7 bases in the middle. Looked up from germline, CDR1 is GTSNPN and CDR2 is SVGIG (reference sequence). The CDR3 runs to 14 residues. The CDR3: CAWSRTTNTGELFF. CDR3 DNA: TGTGCCTGGAGTCGCACGACGAACACCGGGGAGCTGTTTTTT.

In this sample, this clonotype turned up many times. The CDR3 DNA reads TGTGCCAGCTCACCAAATAAGGACAGCCAAGAGACCCAGTACTTC. Translated: CASSPNKDSQETQYF. The J gene is TRBJ2-5, the V gene TRBV18; perhaps TRBD1 as D (6 bases). V shed 2 bases and J shed 1 base, with 11 bases lying between them. There are 15 residues in the CDR3. Germline CDR1 KGHSH, CDR2 LQKENI.

This clonotype has just a few counts. The genes are TRBV12-3 or TRBV12-4 and TRBJ1-3; D is uncertain. This CDR3 has 13 residues. V gave up 7 bases and J gave up 4 bases, with 11 bases separating them. The CDR3 reads CASIEANGNTIYF. In DNA, the CDR3 is TGTGCCAGCATCGAGGCGAACGGAAACACCATATATTTT.

This clonotype has at least ten counts. The V and J genes are TRBV2 and TRBJ2-2; D might be TRBD2 (5 bases). The CDR3 spans 15 residues. The V end lost 3 bases, the J end lost 3 bases, and 11 bases lay between the germline ends. CDR1 and CDR2 from the germline V gene are SNHLY and FYNNEI. CDR3 amino acids: CASSDIGSDTGELFF. In nucleotides, the CDR3 is TGTGCCAGCAGTGATATTGGGAGTGACACCGGGGAGCTGTTTTTT.

There are many counts of this clonotype. The genes are TRBV5-1 and TRBJ2-5; no definite D call. Looked up from germline, CDR1 is SGHRS and CDR2 is YFSETQ. The CDR3 is made up of 14 amino acids. V dropped 6 bases and J dropped 2 bases, with 14 bases sitting between them. The DNA for the CDR3 is TGCGCCAGCAACGCCCTCGAGCGTCAAGAGACCCAGTACTTC. This sequence encodes CASNALERQETQYF.

This clonotype was seen ten or more times. The chain recombines TRBV29-1 with TRBJ2-3; D could derive from TRBD1 or TRBD2 (7 bases each). Germline CDR1 and CDR2: SQVTM and ANQGSEA. The CDR3 consists of 19 residues. The V and J ends lost 0 bases and 4 bases respectively, with 26 bases between them. Here the CDR3 reads CSVEDRDSGAGVVADTQYF. The CDR3 DNA follows: TGCAGCGTTGAAGATCGGGACAGCGGTGCGGGAGTTGTGGCAGATACGCAGTATTTT.

This clonotype was seen ten or more times. The chain is built from TRBV6-5 and TRBJ2-2, with 9 bases identical to TRBD1. V shed 0 bases, J shed 7 bases, and the junction held 6 bases outside the gene matches. In germline, CDR1 is MNHEY, CDR2 SVGAGI. The CDR3 loop spans 16 amino acids. The CDR3 here is CASSYSTTGGGGELFF. In nucleotides, the CDR3 is TGTGCCAGCAGTTACTCGACGACAGGGGGTGGCGGGGAGCTGTTTTTT.

This clonotype was seen repeatedly, ten times or more. This sequence joins TRBV12-3 or TRBV12-4 and TRBJ2-5; D may be TRBD2 (5 bases). The V end lost 3 bases, the J end lost 1 base, and 12 bases lay between the germline ends. CDR3 length: 15 amino acids. CDR3 nucleotides: TGTGCCAGCAGTTTGGGTCTAGCTATCCAAGAGACCCAGTACTTC. It codes for CASSLGLAIQETQYF.